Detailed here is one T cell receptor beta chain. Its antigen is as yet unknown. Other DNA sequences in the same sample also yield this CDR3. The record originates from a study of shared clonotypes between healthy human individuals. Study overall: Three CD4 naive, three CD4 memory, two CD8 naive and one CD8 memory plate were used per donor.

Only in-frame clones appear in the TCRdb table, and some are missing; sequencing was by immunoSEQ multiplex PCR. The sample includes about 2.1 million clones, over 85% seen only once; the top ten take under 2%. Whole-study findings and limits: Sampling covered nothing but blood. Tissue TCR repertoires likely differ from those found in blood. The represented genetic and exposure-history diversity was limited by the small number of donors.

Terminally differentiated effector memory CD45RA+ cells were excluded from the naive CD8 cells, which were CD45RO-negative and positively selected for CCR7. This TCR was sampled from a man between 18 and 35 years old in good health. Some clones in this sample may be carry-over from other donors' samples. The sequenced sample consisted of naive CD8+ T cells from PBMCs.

CDR3 amino acids: CASSQDRGHNEQFF. CDR3 sequence (DNA): TGCGCCAGCAGCCAGGACCGGGGACACAATGAGCAGTTCTTC. This chain links TRBV4-1 with TRBJ2-1, with D perhaps being TRBD1 or TRBD2 (5 bases each). Trimming removed 3 bases from V and 5 bases from J, with 11 bases in between. Germline lookup yields CDR1 MGHRA and CDR2 YSYEKL. The CDR3 length is 14 residues.